Each of the 12 T cell receptor beta chains below was sequenced from the same sample in a study of blood T cell repertoires in COVID-19. Using immunoSEQ multiplex PCR, the repertoire was profiled, and TCRdb retains in-frame clones only, with some absent. There are fewer than 350,000 clones in the sample; around 91% occur only once, and 1.5% to 2% lies in the top ten. Specimen: PBMCs or T cells enriched from blood (not recorded which). These receptor sequences come from a woman aged 18-35 years with acute COVID-19.

The chain links TRBV12-3 or TRBV12-4 to TRBJ1-1; D is ambiguous. CDR3 length equals 12 residues. V was cut by 3 bases and J by 4 bases, with 6 bases left in between. The CDR3 sequence is CASSFEGTEAFF. CDR3 coding DNA: TGTGCCAGCAGTTTTGAGGGCACTGAAGCTTTCTTT.

This clone has more than one count but fewer than ten. The rearrangement uses TRBV19 and TRBJ1-1; 8 bases are a match to TRBD1. V was pared by 3 bases and J by 0 bases, with 6 bases of the junction left unmatched. Germline-derived CDR1 and CDR2 are LNHDA and SQIVND (reference sequence). The CDR3 is 16 amino acids. CDR3 in amino acids: CASSILGQGVNTEAFF. The DNA for the CDR3 is TGTGCCAGTAGTATCTTAGGACAGGGTGTGAACACTGAAGCTTTCTTT. The complete variable domain, with remaining parts taken from reference TRBV19 and TRBJ1-1, reads DGGITQSPKYLFRKEGQNVTLSCEQNLNHDAMYWYRQDPGQGLRLIYYSQIVNDFQKGDIAEGYSVSREKKESFPLTVTSAQKNPTAFYLCASSILGQGVNTEAFFGQGTRLTVV.

The V gene is TRBV7-5, the J gene TRBJ2-3; the table's D gene call, TRBD2, was not cross checked with the DNA. TRBV7-5 is a pseudogene segment. The CDR3 is 17 amino acids. The CDR3 DNA is TGTGTCAGAAGCTCACCCGCTGTCCTGAGCTACACAGATACGCAGTATTTT. The encoded protein is CVRSSPAVLSYTDTQYF.

The rearrangement links TRBV7-9 to TRBJ2-1; 8 bases are shared with TRBD2. Germline loops: CDR1 SEHNR, CDR2 FQNEAQ (reference sequence). V shed 5 bases, J shed 9 bases, and the junction held 15 bases outside the gene matches. CDR3 length: 16 amino acids. The CDR3 loop reads CASSGAGTRKRVEQFF. Here the CDR3 DNA reads TGTGCCAGCAGCGGGGCAGGGACTAGAAAAAGGGTTGAGCAGTTCTTC.

The chain joins TRBV6-6 to TRBJ2-3; unclear D gene. This CDR3 has 12 amino acids. Trimming took off 7 bases at V and 4 bases at J, with 9 bases between the two ends. Germline-derived CDR1 and CDR2 are MNHNY and SVGAGI (reference sequence). CDR3 residues: CASTQRADTQYF. Here the CDR3 DNA reads TGTGCCAGCACCCAACGGGCAGATACGCAGTATTTT.

This chain uses TRBV15 with TRBJ2-4; 8 bases are a match to TRBD1. Trimming removed 3 bases from V and 0 bases from J; junction bases left unmatched: 13. This CDR3 is built from 19 residues. Germline-derived CDR1 and CDR2 are LNHNV and YYDKDF (reference sequence). The CDR3, as DNA: TGTGCCACCAGCAGTGGACAGGGTCTCGAATACTTAGCCAAAAACATTCAGTACTTC. Translating it yields CATSSGQGLEYLAKNIQYF. Full variable domain (missing parts from reference TRBV15 and TRBJ2-4): DAMVIQNPRYQVTQFGKPVTLSCSQTLNHNVMYWYQQKSSQAPKLLFHYYDKDFNNEADTPDNFQSRRPNTSFCFLDIRSPGLGDTAMYLCATSSGQGLEYLAKNIQYFGAGTRLSVL.

The chain joins TRBV3-1 (or the pseudogene TRBV3-2) to TRBJ1-6; 8 bases match TRBD1. CDR1 LGHDT and CDR2 YNNKEL come from the germline V gene (reference sequence). J lost 9 bases, V lost 4 bases, and 8 bases had no gene match. This CDR3 spans 15 amino acids. The CDR3 loop reads CASSLGGQGASPLHF. The CDR3 coding sequence is TGTGCCAGCAGCCTTGGTGGGCAGGGGGCTTCACCCCTCCACTTT.

The rearrangement links TRBV28 to TRBJ1-1; 9 positions match TRBD1. Germline V gives CDR1 MDHEN, CDR2 SYDVKM. The CDR3 length is 15 residues. The trim removed 5 bases at V and 4 bases at J, leaving 8 bases unmatched. The CDR3 DNA reads TGTGCCAGCAGTCTACAACAGGGGGCGGTCACTGAAGCTTTCTTT. It specifies CASSLQQGAVTEAFF. The full variable domain, completed using reference TRBV28 and TRBJ1-1, is DVKVTQSSRYLVKRTGEKVFLECVQDMDHENMFWYRQDPGLGLRLIYFSYDVKMKEKGDIPEGYSVSREKKERFSLILESASTNQTSMYLCASSLQQGAVTEAFFGQGTRLTVV.

This chain joins TRBV29-1 and TRBJ1-1; no firm D call. The CDR3 consists of 13 residues. The V gene's germline CDR1 is SQVTM and CDR2 ANQGSEA. V was pared by 1 base and J by 2 bases, with 8 bases between. The CDR3 sequence is CSVEVSTNTEAFF. CDR3 bases: TGCAGCGTTGAAGTCTCGACTAACACTGAAGCTTTCTTT. The variable domain in full, completed from reference TRBV29-1 and TRBJ1-1, reads SAVISQKPSRDICQRGTSLTIQCQVDSQVTMMFWYRQQPGQSLTLIATANQGSEATYESGFVIDKFPISRPNLTFSTLTVSNMSPEDSSIYLCSVEVSTNTEAFFGQGTRLTVV.

The V and J genes are TRBV7-8 and TRBJ2-7; D might be TRBD2 (5 bases). CDR3 size: 15 residues. Germline V CDR1 and CDR2: SGHVS, FQNEAQ. V lost 2 bases to trimming and J lost 4 bases, with 15 bases between them. The CDR3 reads CASSLIYGMGYEQYF. The CDR3 DNA follows: TGTGCCAGCAGCTTAATTTACGGGATGGGTTACGAGCAGTACTTC. The full variable domain, its missing parts supplied by reference TRBV7-8 and TRBJ2-7, is GAGVSQSPRYKVAKRGQDVALRCDPISGHVSLFWYQQALGQGPEFLTYFQNEAQLDKSGLPSDRFFAERPEGSVSTLKIQRTQQEDSAVYLCASSLIYGMGYEQYFGPGTRLTVT.

The rearrangement joins TRBV6-8 to TRBJ2-1; 10 bases agree with TRBD2. V trimming: 2 bases; J trimming: 0 bases; junction bases outside the gene matches: 4. This CDR3 has 17 residues. From germline, CDR1 is MNHGY and CDR2 SAAAGT. The CDR3 nucleotides read TGTGCCAGCAGTTACAAACTAGCGGGGAGCTCCTACAATGAGCAGTTCTTC. It yields the protein CASSYKLAGSSYNEQFF.

In DNA, the CDR3 is TGTGCCAGCAGTTTATCTTTAGCGGGCCCCTACGAGCAGTACTTC. Amino acid sequence: CASSLSLAGPYEQYF. This rearrangement joins TRBV27 to TRBJ2-7; 7 bases line up with TRBD2. V dropped 0 bases and J dropped 2; count of bases not matched to a gene: 4. The germline V gene encodes CDR1 MNHEY and CDR2 SMNVEV (reference sequence). There are 15 residues in the CDR3.